The rows below give T cell receptor beta chains drawn from one sample of a study of blood T cell repertoires in COVID-19. This table comes from immunoSEQ multiplex PCR, and its TCRdb copy is limited to in-frame clones, with some not included. The table lists approximately 250,000 clones, approximately 86% of them singletons. The sequencing input was peripheral blood. All receptors come from a middle-aged man with active or convalescent COVID-19. Both conserved end residues are part of each CDR3. The order of the fields is J gene, V gene, D gene, clone size, CDR3 protein, CDR3 DNA. D genes are given only for firm matches. The listing skips clone size in some rows; elsewhere it reads once, few, many or a size class.

>TRBJ2-7|TRBV11-3|-|few
CASSLKSGVSRHEQYF
TGTGCCAGCAGCTTAAAATCGGGTGTTAGTCGGCACGAGCAGTACTTC
>TRBJ1-4|TRBV2|TRBD1|-
CASSNDRGAEKLFF
TGTGCCAGCAGTAACGACAGGGGAGCTGAAAAACTGTTTTTT
>TRBJ1-5|TRBV6-2/TRBV6-3|-|-
CASSPGLATQPQHF
TGTGCCAGCAGCCCGGGACTAGCTACTCAGCCCCAGCATTTT
>TRBJ1-3|TRBV7-6|-|-
CASSLALSDTIYF
TGTGCCAGCAGCTTAGCGCTGTCAGACACCATATATTTT
>TRBJ2-3|TRBV3-1/TRBV3-2|-|-
CASSQGGWTDTQYF
TGTGCCAGCAGCCAAGGAGGCTGGACAGATACGCAGTATTTT
>TRBJ2-7|TRBV19|TRBD2|-
CASSKTSGSTRNNYEQYF
TGTGCCAGTAGCAAGACTAGCGGGAGTACCCGAAATAACTACGAGCAGTACTTC
>TRBJ1-5|TRBV4-2|-|-
CASSQTAGTNNQPQHF
TGTGCCAGCAGCCAAACAGCCGGGACAAACAATCAGCCCCAGCATTTT
>TRBJ1-3|TRBV18|TRBD1|-
CASSRQGGSGNTIYF
TGTGCCAGCTCACGACAGGGGGGTTCTGGAAACACCATATATTTT
>TRBJ1-2|TRBV4-2|-|-
CASSQDNAAAQINYGYTF
TGTGCCAGCAGCCAAGATAACGCGGCAGCACAAATTAACTATGGCTACACCTTC
>TRBJ2-1|TRBV9|-|-
CASSPPPWRGRDNEQFF
TGTGCCAGCAGCCCCCCTCCATGGAGGGGACGCGACAATGAGCAGTTCTTC
>TRBJ2-7|TRBV6-5|TRBD2|-
CATERDSYEQYF
TGTGCCACCGAGCGGGACTCCTACGAGCAGTACTTC
>TRBJ1-1|TRBV12-3/TRBV12-4|-|-
CASSLGEFEAFF
TGTGCCAGCAGTTTAGGGGAGTTTGAAGCTTTCTTT
>TRBJ2-2|TRBV11-1|-|-
CASSLMQVGNTGELFF
TGTGCCAGCAGCTTAATGCAGGTGGGGAACACCGGGGAGCTGTTTTTT
>TRBJ2-1|TRBV29-1|TRBD2|few
CSAAEVGGAYNEQFF
TGCAGCGCCGCAGAAGTGGGGGGGGCCTACAATGAGCAGTTCTTC
>TRBJ2-5|TRBV2|-|-
CASSRNPRKETQYF
TGTGCCAGCAGCCGAAACCCGAGAAAAGAGACCCAGTACTTC
>TRBJ2-1|TRBV2|-|-
CASSGTYNEQFF
TGTGCCAGTTCCGGGACATACAATGAGCAGTTCTTC
>TRBJ1-2|TRBV9|-|-
CASSVVPGLGYGYTF
TGTGCCAGCAGCGTAGTCCCAGGGCTCGGCTATGGCTACACCTTC
>TRBJ2-7|TRBV12-3/TRBV12-4|TRBD1|once
CASSLAYRGEQYF
TGTGCCAGCAGTTTAGCTTACAGGGGTGAGCAGTACTTC
>TRBJ2-3|TRBV9|-|-
CASSYLLGGSTDTQYF
TGTGCCAGCAGCTACCTCCTAGGGGGTAGCACAGATACGCAGTATTTT
>TRBJ2-1|TRBV27|-|-
CASSPRLGGNREEQFF
TGTGCCAGCAGCCCCAGGTTGGGCGGGAACCGGGAAGAGCAGTTCTTC
>TRBJ1-5|TRBV27|-|-
CASSRGNQPQHF
TGTGCCAGCAGCAGGGGCAATCAGCCCCAGCATTTT
>TRBJ2-7|TRBV7-2|-|-
CASSFRQGEQYF
TGTGCCAGCAGCTTCCGCCAGGGCGAGCAGTACTTC
>TRBJ1-2|TRBV5-1|-|-
CASSLDQNGYTF
TGCGCCAGCAGCTTGGATCAGAATGGCTACACCTTC